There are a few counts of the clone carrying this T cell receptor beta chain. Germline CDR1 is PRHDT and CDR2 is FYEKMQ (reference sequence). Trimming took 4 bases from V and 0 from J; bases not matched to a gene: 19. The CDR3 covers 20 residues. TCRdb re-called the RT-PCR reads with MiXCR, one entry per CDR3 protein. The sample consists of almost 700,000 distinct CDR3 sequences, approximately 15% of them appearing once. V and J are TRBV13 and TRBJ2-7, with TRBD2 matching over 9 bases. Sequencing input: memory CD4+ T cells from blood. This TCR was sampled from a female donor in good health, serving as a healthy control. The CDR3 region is CASSSTSFAGGLISSYEQYF. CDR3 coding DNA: TGTGCCAGCAGCTCAACTAGCTTCGCGGGAGGGCTTATTAGCTCCTACGAGCAGTACTTC.